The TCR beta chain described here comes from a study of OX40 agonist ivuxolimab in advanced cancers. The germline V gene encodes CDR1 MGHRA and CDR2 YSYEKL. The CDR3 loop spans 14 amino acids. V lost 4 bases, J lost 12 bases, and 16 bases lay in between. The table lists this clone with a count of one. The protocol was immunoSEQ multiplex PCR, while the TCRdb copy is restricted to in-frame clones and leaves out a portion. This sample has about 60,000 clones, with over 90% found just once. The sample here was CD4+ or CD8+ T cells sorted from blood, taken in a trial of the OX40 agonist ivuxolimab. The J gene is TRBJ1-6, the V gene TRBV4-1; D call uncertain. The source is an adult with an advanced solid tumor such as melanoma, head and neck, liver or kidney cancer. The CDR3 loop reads CASSPGGDRQPLHF. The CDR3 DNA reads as TGCGCCAGCAGCCCAGGAGGCGATCGACAACCCCTCCACTTT.